The clone carrying this T cell receptor (beta chain) was counted ten times or more. This record belongs to a study of regulatory T cells in long-lasting Graves disease. Documented time point: persistent/refractory GD, antithyroid drugs over 5 years with positive TRAb. PBMC-extracted RNA yielded the TCR library. The CDR3 runs to 16 residues. Germline V gene sequence: CDR1 SNHLY, CDR2 FYNNEI. After removal of 1 base from V and 3 bases from J, the junction contained 6 bases not matched to a gene. Combining iRepertoire HTBI primers with Arm-PCR of CDR3 regions, the authors built TCR beta libraries. Study processing details: Samples revealed approximately 60 TRBV and roughly 15 TRBJ segments. TCRdb ran MiXCR on the multiplex PCR reads and lists one entry per CDR3 protein. TCRdb, not the original authors, processed these V and J calls. This sample has approximately 440,000 distinct CDR3 sequences, with 23% found just once.

The receptor comes from a female donor with Graves disease. Sequences were derived from peripheral blood mononuclear cells (PBMCs), sampled when the disease was refractory, from a patient treated with antithyroid drugs. The genes are TRBV2 and TRBJ1-1; 9 bases line up with TRBD1. CDR3 in amino acids: CASSEVGTGFDTEAFF. In DNA form, the CDR3 reads TGTGCCAGCAGTGAAGTTGGGACAGGGTTTGACACTGAAGCTTTCTTT.